This T cell receptor beta chain originates from a study of response to subunit inactivated influenza vaccine. General observations from the study: With each seasonal influenza vaccination, the authors suggested, few new T cells are recruited.

One entry per CDR3 protein, called by TCRdb with MiXCR from the RT-PCR reads. This table holds fewer than 800,000 distinct CDR3 sequences, 15% to 19% found once. The J segment lost 4 bases and the V segment lost 1 base, leaving 6 bases of the junction unmatched. In germline, CDR1 is SGHDT, CDR2 YYEEEE. This CDR3 spans 15 amino acids. The sample holds a few counts of this clonotype. Its matching antigen is unknown. J is TRBJ1-1 and V is TRBV5-6, with 8 bases that match TRBD1. The sequences come from PBMCs from blood, collected 11 to 12 days after vaccination. The clonotype was recovered from a man aged 50-59 years who received an inactivated influenza vaccine. The CDR3 DNA reads as TGTGCCAGCAGCTTGACCGGACAGGGAGCCACTGAAGCTTTCTTT. It specifies CASSLTGQGATEAFF.